The sequence of this T cell receptor (beta chain) was determined in a study of a mutant IDH1 vaccine in newly diagnosed glioma. Turning to the study itself: Patients previously underwent radiotherapy, temozolomide, or both, and most underwent both.

Concerning this clone itself: Its antigen is not identified.

TCRdb keeps only in-frame clones here, not all; method: immunoSEQ multiplex PCR. This table has about 38,000 clones, approximately 80% appearing once. CDR1 is SGHDT, CDR2 YYEEEE, per germline. The CDR3 length is 15 residues. V was shortened by 0 bases and J by 2 bases, with 11 bases between the two germline ends. This sample's time point: week 5, during vaccination. Doses of 300 ug of mutant IDH1 20-mer peptide were given with topical imiquimod. This TCR was sampled from a man aged 40-49 years with glioma. The material sequenced was PBMCs, taken from a glioma patient whose treatment included an IDH1 peptide vaccine. The V gene is TRBV5-6, the J gene TRBJ1-2; D gene unclear. CDR3 protein: CASSLEGAGNYGYTF. The CDR3 coding sequence is TGTGCCAGCAGCTTGGAGGGCGCCGGGAACTATGGCTACACCTTC.